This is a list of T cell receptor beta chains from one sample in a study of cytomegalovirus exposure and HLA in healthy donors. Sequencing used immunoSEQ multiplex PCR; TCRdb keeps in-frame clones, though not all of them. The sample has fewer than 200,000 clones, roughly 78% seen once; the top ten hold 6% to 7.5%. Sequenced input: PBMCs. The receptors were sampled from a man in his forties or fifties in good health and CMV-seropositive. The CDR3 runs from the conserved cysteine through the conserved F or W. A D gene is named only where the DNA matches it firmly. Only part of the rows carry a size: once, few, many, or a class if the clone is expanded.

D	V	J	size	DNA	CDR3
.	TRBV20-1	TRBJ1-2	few	TGCAGTGCTGGGGCAAACTATGGCTACACCTTC	CSAGANYGYTF
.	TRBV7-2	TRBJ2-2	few	TGTGCCAGCAGCCCCCTTACTTGGGCGATAACCACCGGGGAGCTGTTTTTT	CASSPLTWAITTGELFF
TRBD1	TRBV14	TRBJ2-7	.	TGTGCCAGCAGCCAAGTTTGGACAGGGAGCTACGAGCAGTACTTC	CASSQVWTGSYEQYF
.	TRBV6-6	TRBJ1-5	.	TGTGCCAGCAGTCCCGGGGATGGCAATCAGCCCCAGCATTTT	CASSPGDGNQPQHF
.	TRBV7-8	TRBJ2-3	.	TGTGCCAGCAGCTTGGGAACTTACGGAGGGCCCACAGATACGCAGTATTTT	CASSLGTYGGPTDTQYF
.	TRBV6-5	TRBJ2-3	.	TGTGCCAGCAGTCGGACAGTTTCTAGCACAGATACGCAGTATTTT	CASSRTVSSTDTQYF
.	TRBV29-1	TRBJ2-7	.	TGCAGCGTTGGCGGCCCTTCTCACGGCCTTTCCTACGAGCAGTACTTC	CSVGGPSHGLSYEQYF
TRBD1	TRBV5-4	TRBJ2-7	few	TGTGCCAGCAGCTTGGTTGCAGGGGGCTACGAGCAGTACTTC	CASSLVAGGYEQYF
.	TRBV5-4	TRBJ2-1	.	TGTGCCAGCAGCTTGGGGGGGAGGCAGGGTTACAATGAGCAGTTCTTC	CASSLGGRQGYNEQFF
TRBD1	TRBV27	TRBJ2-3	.	TGTGCCAGCAGTTTATCGACAGGGCCCGATGATACGCAGTATTTT	CASSLSTGPDDTQYF
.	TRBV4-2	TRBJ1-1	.	TGTGCCAGCAGCCAAGTACTCTCATCGAACACTGAAGCTTTCTTT	CASSQVLSSNTEAFF
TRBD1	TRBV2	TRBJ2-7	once	TGTGCCACCCAACAGGGGGCGAGCGAGCAGTACTTC	CATQQGASEQYF
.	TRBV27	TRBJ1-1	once	TGTGCCAGCAGTGTAAGGTCGGAGTTTGAAGCTTTCTTT	CASSVRSEFEAFF
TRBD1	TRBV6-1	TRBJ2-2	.	TGTGCCAGCAGTTCCCGGGACAGGGGGCGAGAGCTGTTTTTT	CASSSRDRGRELFF
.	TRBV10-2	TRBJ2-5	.	TGCGCCACCGGGGAGACCCAGTACTTC	CATGETQYF
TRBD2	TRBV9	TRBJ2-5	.	TGTGCCAGCAGCGTAGCGGCTAGCGGCCAAGAGACCCAGTACTTC	CASSVAASGQETQYF
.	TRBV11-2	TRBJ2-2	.	TGTGCCAGCAGCCCCATAAAGCGGCACACCGGGGAGCTGTTTTTT	CASSPIKRHTGELFF
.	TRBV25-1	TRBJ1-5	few	TGTGCCAGCCAGCCGACGGGAGGACGGGGCAATCAGCCCCAGCATTTT	CASQPTGGRGNQPQHF
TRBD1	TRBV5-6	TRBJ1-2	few	TGTGCCAGCAGCTTGGTCGGGACAGCGGCCGTGGGCTACACCTTC	CASSLVGTAAVGYTF
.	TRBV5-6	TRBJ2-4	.	TGTGCCAGCAGCCCGGGGGCAGGGGGAGCCAAAAACATTCAGTACTTC	CASSPGAGGAKNIQYF
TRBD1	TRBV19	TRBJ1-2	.	TGTGCCAGTAGTATAGGAGGGGACAGAGATGGCTACACCTTC	CASSIGGDRDGYTF
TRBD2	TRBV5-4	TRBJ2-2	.	TGTGCCAGCAGCATCCCTAGCGGGGGAACCCGGGAGCTGTTTTTT	CASSIPSGGTRELFF
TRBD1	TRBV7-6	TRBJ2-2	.	TGTGCCAGCAGCAAGACAGGGGTCGCCGGGGAGCTGTTTTTT	CASSKTGVAGELFF
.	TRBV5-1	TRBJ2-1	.	TGCGCCAGCAGCTTGGCCCCAGGGGAGCACAATGAGCAGTTCTTC	CASSLAPGEHNEQFF
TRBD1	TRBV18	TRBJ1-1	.	TGTGCCAGCTCACCACGGGGCCAGGGGGCTCTAATGAACACTGAAGCTTTCTTT	CASSPRGQGALMNTEAFF
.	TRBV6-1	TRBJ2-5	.	TGTGCCAGCAGTGAAGCGCTTGTAGGAGGGAAAGAGACCCAGTACTTC	CASSEALVGGKETQYF
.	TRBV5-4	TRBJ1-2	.	TGTGCCAGCAGCGGGCCAGAATTTAACTATGGCTACACCTTC	CASSGPEFNYGYTF
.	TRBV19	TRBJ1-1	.	TGTGCCAGTACCCTCAGCGACCGGGGGACTGAAGCTTTCTTT	CASTLSDRGTEAFF
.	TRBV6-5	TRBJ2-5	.	TGTGCCAGTTGTAAGGGGCGACGAGGAGAGACCCAGTACTTC	CASCKGRRGETQYF
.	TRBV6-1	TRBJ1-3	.	TGTGCCAGCAGTGAAGCGGCGGGGCGGAGCTCTGGAAACACCATATATTTT	CASSEAAGRSSGNTIYF
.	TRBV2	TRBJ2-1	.	TGTGCCCGCAAAACAGGGACGGGTGAGCAGTTCTTC	CARKTGTGEQFF
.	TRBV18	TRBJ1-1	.	TGTGCCAGCTCACCTCGACAGACTAACACTGAAGCTTTCTTT	CASSPRQTNTEAFF
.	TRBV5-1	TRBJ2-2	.	TGCGCCAGCAGCCCCACCGGGACTTCAAACACCGGGGAGCTGTTTTTT	CASSPTGTSNTGELFF
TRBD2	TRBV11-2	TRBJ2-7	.	TGTGCCAGCAGCCCCCGGGAGGGGGACGAGCAGTACTTC	CASSPREGDEQYF
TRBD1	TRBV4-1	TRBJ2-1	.	TGCGCCAGCAGCCAAGTCCAACTCCGGGACAGGGGGCCCAATGAGCAGTTCTTC	CASSQVQLRDRGPNEQFF
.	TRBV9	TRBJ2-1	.	TGTGCCAGCAGCCCCCAGGACAGACCCTTTTTTGAGAATGAGCAGTTCTTC	CASSPQDRPFFENEQFF
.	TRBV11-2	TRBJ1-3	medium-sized	TGTGCCAGCAGCCCTTACACTAGCTCTGGAAACACCATATATTTT	CASSPYTSSGNTIYF
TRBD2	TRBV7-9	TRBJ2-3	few	TGTGCCAGCACCGGGGGGGCGGAAACGCAGTATTTT	CASTGGAETQYF
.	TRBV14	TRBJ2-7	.	TGTGCCAGCAGCCCGGGGGGCAACGAGCAGTACTTC	CASSPGGNEQYF
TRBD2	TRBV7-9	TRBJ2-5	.	TGTGCCAGCAGCTTAGGTTGGCGGGGGGGCAAAGAGACCCAGTACTTC	CASSLGWRGGKETQYF
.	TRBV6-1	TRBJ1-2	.	TGTGCCAGCAGTGACTTCGGTGGCCAGGGAAGTGGCTACACCTTC	CASSDFGGQGSGYTF
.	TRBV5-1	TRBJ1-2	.	TGCGCCAGCAGCTTGGACAGACCCCTTAACTATGGCTACACCTTC	CASSLDRPLNYGYTF
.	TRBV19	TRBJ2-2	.	TGTGCCAGTACCAATTCGAACACCGGGGAGCTGTTTTTT	CASTNSNTGELFF
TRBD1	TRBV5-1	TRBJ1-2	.	TGCGCCAGCAGCTCGGGACAGGGGGCGGTCTATGGCTACACCTTC	CASSSGQGAVYGYTF
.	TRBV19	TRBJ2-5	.	TGTGCCAGTAGTATCGGTCGGCGGGTCCAAGAGACCCAGTACTTC	CASSIGRRVQETQYF